These 20 T cell receptor beta chains came from one sample sequenced in a study of blood T cells in healthy people across ages. A second about 6 to 11 cycle PCR used barcoded and J-beta primers. MiXCR, applied by TCRdb to the 5' RACE reads, yields one record per CDR3 protein. The profile shows roughly 1,100,000 distinct CDR3 sequences, about 23% of them singletons. The data were also submitted as part of a second study, on T cells of mothers and their children.

The specimen sequenced was blood. The receptors shown here come from a girl aged 2 to 10 in good health.

The V call is TRBV28, the J call TRBJ1-2, with 7 bases aligning to TRBD1. The CDR3 is made up of 14 amino acids. Germline CDR1 and CDR2: MDHEN and SYDVKM. The ends lost 5 bases at V and 3 bases at J; junction bases unmatched: 6. DNA for the CDR3: TGTGCCAGCAGTGCGCGACAGGGAGACTATGGCTACACCTTC. The encoded protein is CASSARQGDYGYTF.

This clonotype was seen a handful of times. This chain connects TRBV12-3 or TRBV12-4 to TRBJ1-2, with D tentatively TRBD1 (5 bases). The CDR3 covers 15 residues. Trimming left V 3 bases short and J 1 base short, with 12 bases between. The CDR3: CASSFGKTDNYGYTF. The CDR3 DNA reads as TGTGCCAGCAGTTTCGGGAAGACAGATAACTATGGCTACACCTTC.

This clonotype was counted ten times or more. This chain connects TRBV29-1 to TRBJ2-1, with TRBD1 identical over 11 bases. The ends lost 7 bases at V and 9 bases at J; junction bases unmatched: 14. The CDR3 extends over 15 amino acids. Germline lookup yields CDR1 SQVTM and CDR2 ANQGSEA. CDR3 nucleotide sequence: TGCAGCGGTACACCCAGGGACAGGGGGTTGAGTGAGCAGTTCTTC. This encodes CSGTPRDRGLSEQFF.

The genes are TRBV28 and TRBJ2-3; 10 positions match TRBD2. Trimming took 10 bases from V and 15 from J; bases not matched to a gene: 13. The CDR3 is 12 residues long. Germline V gene data show CDR1 as MDHEN and CDR2 as SYDVKM. The CDR3 reads CATRPPSGRAYF. CDR3 bases: TGTGCCACTAGACCCCCGAGCGGGAGGGCTTATTTT.

The chain joins TRBV6-5 to TRBJ2-3, with D maybe TRBD2 (6 bases). Germline V CDR1 and CDR2: MNHEY, SVGAGI. The V and J ends lost 0 bases and 1 base respectively, with 14 bases between them. The CDR3 is made up of 17 amino acids. This chain's CDR3 is CASSYSVDGGGTDTQYF. In DNA, the CDR3 is TGTGCCAGCAGTTACTCGGTAGATGGCGGGGGCACAGATACGCAGTATTTT.

This rearrangement joins TRBV12-3 or TRBV12-4 to TRBJ1-1; 9 bases are shared with TRBD1. Losses at the gene ends were 5 bases for V and 11 bases for J; bases not matched to a gene: 15. The CDR3 consists of 15 residues. For the CDR3, the DNA is TGTGCCAGCAGTCAGCTCCGACAGGGGGGTTTCTTGGCTTTCTTT. Translating gives CASSQLRQGGFLAFF.

This clonotype was counted a few times. The rearrangement joins TRBV24-1 to TRBJ1-2, with D hard to call. Between the trimmed V and J ends, which lost 8 bases and 2 bases, there was a span of 8 bases. Per germline, CDR1 KGHDR and CDR2 SFDVKD. This CDR3 spans 12 amino acids. The chain's CDR3 is CATNDGNYGYTF. CDR3 in DNA: TGTGCCACCAATGACGGCAACTATGGCTACACCTTC.

On this clonotype: Germline and junction disagree at one end, which may indicate a read error. The V and J genes are TRBV7-6 and TRBJ2-5; D may be TRBD1 or TRBD2 (5 bases each). The CDR3 has 16 residues. Germline V lookup: CDR1 SGHVS, CDR2 FNYEAQ. CDR3 sequence (DNA): TGTGCCAGCAGCTTAGTTTCAACAGGAGGAGCGAGGATCGAGTTCTTC. It encodes CASSLVSTGGARIEFF. The full variable domain, in which reference TRBV7-6 and TRBJ2-5 provide the parts outside the CDR3, is GAGVSQSPRYKVTKRGQDVALRCDPISGHVSLYWYRQALGQGPEFLTYFNYEAQQDKSGLPNDRFSAERPEGSISTLTIQRTEQRDSAMYRCASSLVSTGGARIEFFGPGTRLLVL.

This clonotype appeared a single time. J is TRBJ2-3 and V is TRBV7-2, with D hard to call. CDR1 is SGHTA, CDR2 FQGNSA, per germline. This CDR3 is built from 13 residues. The V end lost 3 bases, the J end lost 5 bases, and 9 bases lay between the germline ends. The CDR3 DNA follows: TGTGCCAGCAGCTTGGGCGTAGAAGATACGCAGTATTTT. This gives the protein CASSLGVEDTQYF. Full variable domain (outside the CDR3, taken from reference TRBV7-2 and TRBJ2-3): GAGVSQSPSNKVTEKGKDVELRCDPISGHTALYWYRQSLGQGLEFLIYFQGNSAPDKSGLPSDRFSAERTGGSVSTLTIQRTQQEDSAVYLCASSLGVEDTQYFGPGTRLTVL.

The chain recombines TRBV6-5 with TRBJ2-1; TRBD1 might be the D (6 bases). Judging by the DNA end, TRBJ2-7 fits better; the J call may be wrong. CDR1 and CDR2 (germline): MNHEY, SVGAGI. This CDR3 region has 14 residues. As DNA, the CDR3 is TGTGCCAGCAGTTTCGGACAGCAGATCTACGAGCAGTACTTC. It specifies CASSFGQQIYEQYF.

This chain joins TRBV4-3 and TRBJ2-7, with a tentative D call TRBD2 (6 bases). V was trimmed by 1 base and J by 5 bases, leaving 12 bases between them. CDR1 and CDR2 from the germline V gene are LGHNA and YSLEER. The CDR3 loop spans 14 amino acids. The CDR3 protein is CASSQGLGRHEQYF. CDR3 sequence (DNA): TGCGCCAGCAGCCAAGGACTAGGGCGCCACGAGCAGTACTTC.

This clonotype has just a few counts. V usage is TRBV10-1 and J usage is TRBJ1-1; D not resolved. V was clipped by 4 bases and J by 7 bases, with 13 bases between them. Germline CDR1 reads WNHNN; CDR2 reads SYGVQD (reference sequence). The CDR3 has 13 amino acids. CDR3 protein: CASSAVVGSEAFF. The CDR3 DNA is TGCGCCAGCAGTGCGGTCGTCGGCAGTGAAGCTTTCTTT.

CDR3 in DNA: TGTGCCATCACCCGACAGGGGTTCGGCAATGAGCAGTTCTTC. Protein: CAITRQGFGNEQFF. The V gene is TRBV10-3, the J gene TRBJ2-1, with 8 bases matching TRBD1. The CDR3 spans 14 residues. Germline V gene sequence: CDR1 ENHRY, CDR2 SYGVKD. Losses at the gene ends were 7 bases for V and 6 bases for J; bases not matched to a gene: 8.

The V call is TRBV6-2 or TRBV6-3, the J call TRBJ2-5, with D possibly matching TRBD2 (5 bases). The ends were cut back, 7 bases at V and 5 bases at J, with 17 bases in the middle. The CDR3 extends over 14 amino acids. Germline V gene sequence: CDR1 MNHEY, CDR2 SVGEGT. CDR3 residues: CASTRPGEKETQYF. CDR3 in DNA: TGTGCCAGCACAAGACCCGGGGAAAAGGAGACCCAGTACTTC.

This sequence joins TRBV6-2 or TRBV6-3 and TRBJ1-1; D unclear. Trimming removed 0 bases from V and 1 base from J, with 9 bases in between. The CDR3 is made up of 15 amino acids. Germline V gene data show CDR1 as MNHEY and CDR2 as SVGEGT. CDR3 sequence: CASSYSQSRNTEAFF. The CDR3 coding sequence is TGTGCCAGCAGTTACTCCCAGAGTCGGAACACTGAAGCTTTCTTT.

The chain couples TRBV10-3 to TRBJ2-7; perhaps D is TRBD1 or TRBD2 (5 bases each). CDR1 ENHRY and CDR2 SYGVKD come from the germline V gene. Deletions cut 8 bases from V and 1 base from J, with 15 bases between. The CDR3 sequence is 14 residues long. The CDR3 nucleotides are TGTGCCATCCAGAGGGGAAAGGGGTCCTACGAGCAGTACTTC. It codes for CAIQRGKGSYEQYF.

This clonotype has just a few counts. The V gene is TRBV20-1, the J gene TRBJ2-7, with D perhaps assigned TRBD1 or TRBD2 (7 bases each). The DNA matches TRBJ2-5 better at its end, which makes the J call doubtful. Germline V gene sequence: CDR1 DFQATT, CDR2 SNEGSKA (reference sequence). The CDR3 is 13 residues long. CDR3 bases: TGCAGTGCTAATTCAGGGGGGGAGGAGACCCAGTACTTC. It encodes CSANSGGEETQYF.

The table lists this clonotype with a few counts. The chain is built from TRBV29-1 and TRBJ1-2, with D maybe TRBD1 (6 bases). The CDR3 spans 11 residues. Looked up from germline, CDR1 is SQVTM and CDR2 is ANQGSEA. V was shortened by 5 bases and J by 8 bases, with 12 bases between the two germline ends. The CDR3 here is CSVPGEGGYTF. The CDR3 DNA reads TGCAGCGTTCCAGGGGAAGGAGGCTACACCTTC.

The chain is built from TRBV29-1 and TRBJ2-1; D possibly corresponds to TRBD2 (7 bases). CDR1 is SQVTM, CDR2 ANQGSEA, per germline. The CDR3 is made up of 12 amino acids. The DNA for the CDR3 is TGCTGCGCGGGGGCTTCGTACAATGAGCAGTTCTTC. Amino acid sequence: CCAGASYNEQFF.

This clonotype was recorded a few times. This chain links TRBV20-1 with TRBJ2-7, with D perhaps matching TRBD1 (5 bases). Trimming shortened V by 0 bases and J by 3 bases, and 12 bases separated the two germline ends. The CDR3 is 14 amino acids. CDR1 is DFQATT and CDR2 is SNEGSKA in the germline V gene (reference sequence). The CDR3 DNA reads as TGCAGTGCTAGAGATCGTGGCAGGGACTACGAGCAGTACTTC. Encoded protein: CSARDRGRDYEQYF.